This T cell receptor beta chain was retrieved from a study of cytomegalovirus exposure and HLA in healthy donors (dated by TCRdb to between 2016 and 2019). Broadly, across the study: The roughly 670 repertoires of the first cohort and the 120 validation repertoires were produced on the same platform, according to a later analysis. The study aimed to test whether signatures of past pathogen exposure could be identified by cataloging public T cell receptors. Along with the approximately 620-subject first cohort, a separate validation cohort of 120 different subjects was used. The study combined high-throughput TCR immunosequencing, statistical association of individual TCRs with disease status, and machine learning to predict cytomegalovirus infection status. The paper as a whole reports these results and caveats: A later analysis found that TCRs clustered in the first cohort also tended to co-occur in the roughly 120 validation repertoires, with approximately 95% of cluster scores above 0. The validation cohort had no HLA typing available for a later analysis, so co-occurrence within that cohort was assessed over all 120 or so repertoires. It was suggested by the authors that the approach could potentially be generalized to other disease states and immunological phenotypes. In the study, 164 TCR beta chains were listed as associated with cytomegalovirus. Most TCR sequences were seen in very few donors, while some public TCRs were found in many individuals. A few of the identified cytomegalovirus-associated TCR beta chains were confirmed in vitro to be specific for cytomegalovirus antigens. The classifier was reported to diagnose cytomegalovirus status with high specificity and sensitivity in both the original cohort and the validation cohort.

Measured from the cysteine to the phenylalanine, the CDR3 is 12 residues long. Solely the CDR3 DNA is kept, with 36 bases framed from the first base. V was cut back by 4 bases and J by 7 bases, leaving a gap of 6 bases between them. Looking up the germline V gene yields CDR1 SGHDT and CDR2 YYEEEE. Library creation used the immunoSEQ multiplex PCR assay. In the paper's pipeline: A statistical classification framework was built to diagnose cytomegalovirus status from the catalog of TCR beta chain sequences. TCRdb took this table from immuneACCESS and kept in-frame rearrangements with V and J called. Such tables lack part of the clones; where checked against another copy, unresolved V genes explain under half of the gap, and the rest is unexplained. That table is the source of V, J and clone size, and D and trimming were worked out from the DNA. The sample table records about 160,000 clones; about 95% of these occur just once. More than 0.7% of the sample is in the top ten clones.

Donors formed part of the validation cohort, which comprised approximately 130 subjects and was distinct from the first cohort of fewer than 750 subjects. This clone has just one count. Its antigen is currently not known. Base qualities are not at hand, and no much larger clone is one base apart. The sample comprised PBMCs. This chain is built from TRBV5-6 and TRBJ1-6, with no confident D gene call. This receptor was identified in a woman in her late teens or twenties in good health and CMV-seronegative. CDR3 loop: CASSSYNSPLHF. DNA sequence: TGTGCCAGCAGCAGCTACAATTCACCCCTCCACTTT.